This T cell receptor beta chain was identified during a study of vaccination and CD4 T cells after COVID-19. About the study: Convalescent individuals numbered four females and six males, two being Hispanic. Overlapping SARS-CoV-2, HCoV-NL63, HCoV-OC43 and HCoV-229E spike peptides stimulated the cells.

With respect to this clonotype: The antigen is not known.

The treatment was: roughly ten-day PBMC culture with coronavirus spike peptide pools or control peptides (ViraFEST assay). At the Johns Hopkins FTIC core, DNA taken from cultured CD4+ T cells was sequenced by way of the Oncomine TCR Beta short-read assay. TCRdb reprocessed the PCR reads with MiXCR, giving one entry per CDR3 protein. The profile covers about 21,000 distinct CDR3 sequences, with approximately 40% appearing a single time and roughly 8.1% taken by the ten largest. The clonotype comes from a human donor who had recovered from COVID-19. Sequences were derived from CD4+ T cells from blood, cultured in vitro, sampled after SARS-CoV-2 vaccination.

The DNA for the CDR3 is TGCAGCGTCGGGACAGGGGCCACTAACTATGGCTACACCTTC. Protein sequence: CSVGTGATNYGYTF. The V and J genes are TRBV29-1 and TRBJ1-2; 10 bases map to TRBD1. Germline V gives CDR1 SQVTM, CDR2 ANQGSEA. J gave up 0 bases and V 6 bases, and 4 bases lay outside the gene matches. The CDR3 length is 14 residues.